The clone carrying this TCR beta chain was counted between two and nine times. Its antigen remains unidentified. TCRdb re-called the RT-PCR reads through MiXCR, storing one row per CDR3 protein. This table holds a few hundred thousand distinct CDR3 sequences, approximately 7.8% found once. Germline V gives CDR1 MNHEY, CDR2 SVGAGI. This CDR3 contains 17 residues. The V end was cut by 2 bases, the J end by 3 bases, with 19 bases between. The source of the sample is a study of response to subunit inactivated influenza vaccine. Study-wide results and limits: It was the authors' suggestion that each seasonal influenza vaccination recruits few new T cells.

The chain carries TRBV6-5 and TRBJ1-1, with a weak D call TRBD1 (5 bases). This receptor was taken from a man between 50 and 75 years old who received an inactivated influenza vaccine. The sample here was PBMCs from blood, taken roughly 24 months after vaccination. The CDR3 loop is CASSYPTDRRVHTEAFF. DNA for the CDR3: TGTGCCAGCAGTTACCCGACAGATCGACGCGTGCACACTGAAGCTTTCTTT.